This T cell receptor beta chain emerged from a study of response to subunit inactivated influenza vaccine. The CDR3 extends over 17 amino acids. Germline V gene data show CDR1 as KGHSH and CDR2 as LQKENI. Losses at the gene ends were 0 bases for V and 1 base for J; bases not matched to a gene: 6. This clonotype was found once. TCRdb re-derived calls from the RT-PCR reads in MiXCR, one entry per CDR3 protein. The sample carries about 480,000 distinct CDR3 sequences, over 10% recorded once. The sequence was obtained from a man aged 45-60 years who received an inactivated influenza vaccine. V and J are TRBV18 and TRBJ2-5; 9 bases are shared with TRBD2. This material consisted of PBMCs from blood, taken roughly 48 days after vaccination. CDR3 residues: CASSPPTGGGAQETQYF. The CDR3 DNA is TGTGCCAGCTCACCACCTACGGGCGGGGGGGCCCAAGAGACCCAGTACTTC. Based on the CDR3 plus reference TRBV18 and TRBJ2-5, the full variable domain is NAGVMQNPRHLVRRRGQEARLRCSPMKGHSHVYWYRQLPEEGLKFMVYLQKENIIDESGMPKERFSAEFPKEGPSILRIQQVVRGDSAAYFCASSPPTGGGAQETQYFGPGTRLLVL.